The entry below describes one TCR beta chain. Its antigen is still unknown. Gene names denote mouse genes. The read falls 1 residue short of the CDR3 end, and the missing part is taken from the germline J gene. Profiling relied on immunoSEQ multiplex PCR, and the TCRdb table lists in-frame clones only, not all of them. Of 15,000 to 20,000 clones listed, around 70% are singletons. This sample is part of a study of tissue T cells after allogeneic stem cell transplantation. Germline V CDR1 and CDR2: SGHDT, FRDEAV. CDR3 length equals 13 residues. V gave up 4 bases and J gave up 0 bases, with 7 bases separating them. Findings of the study overall: Blood and spleen captured only part of the tissue TCR repertoire. TCR repertoires tracked anatomic similarity, regardless of disease or transplant status. The patient cohort was small and clinically heterogeneous, with limited sampling depth. Across patients, clones rarely overlapped, yet motif clusters were shared tissue-specifically.

This TCR derives from a female BALB/c mouse in good health. For this strain, the MHC haplotype corresponds to H2-d. Specimen: spleen. The chain uses TRBV14 and TRBJ1-1, with D possibly being TRBD1 (6 bases). The CDR3 loop is CASSRTANTEVFF. CDR3 bases read: TGTGCCAGCAGTCGGACAGCAAACACAGAAGTCTTC.